This TCR beta chain originates from a study of cytomegalovirus exposure and HLA in healthy donors. The CDR3 sequence is 13 residues long. Germline-derived CDR1 and CDR2 are MNHEY and SMNVEV (reference sequence). The V and J ends lost 6 bases and 7 bases respectively, with 15 bases between them. 13 Jbeta primers and 60 Vbeta primers were used for the PCR. Clones were sequenced by immunoSEQ multiplex PCR, and TCRdb holds only the in-frame ones, with some missing. This sample has some 130,000 clones, with approximately 80% found just once. The V call is TRBV27, the J call TRBJ1-2; D is possibly TRBD1 (5 bases). The sequencing input was PBMCs. The sequence was collected from a female donor in good health and CMV-seronegative. CDR3 in amino acids: CASRDNLLLGYTF. The CDR3 nucleotides are TGTGCCAGCAGGGACAATCTCCTCCTTGGCTACACCTTC.